Following are 25 T cell receptor beta chains from one sample sequenced in a study of T cell clones after liver transplantation. The data were produced by immunoSEQ multiplex PCR, yet TCRdb's version contains in-frame clones alone and is incomplete. The sample consists of roughly 120,000 clones, 90% of them appearing once. The specimen was CD4+ T cells from blood, collected 12 months after liver transplant. The receptors here all came from a human patient who received a liver transplant. Some T cells may be graft donor cells.

The V and J genes are TRBV4-3 and TRBJ2-3, with 10 bases lining up with TRBD2. Unmatched junction bases numbered 8, after V lost 0 bases and J lost 11 bases. The germline V gene has CDR1 LGHNA and CDR2 YSLEER. This CDR3 has 15 residues. The CDR3 region is CASSQDRGIAGGQYF. In DNA, the CDR3 is TGCGCCAGCAGCCAAGATCGGGGAATAGCGGGAGGGCAGTATTTT.

V usage is TRBV10-3 and J usage is TRBJ2-7, with TRBD2 matching 12 bases. The CDR3 is 16 residues long. Unmatched junction bases numbered 8, after V lost 3 bases and J lost 5 bases. CDR1 and CDR2 from the germline V gene are ENHRY and SYGVKD. The CDR3 sequence: CAISERLAGGSNEQYF. The CDR3 coding sequence is TGTGCCATCAGTGAACGTCTAGCGGGAGGGTCGAACGAGCAGTACTTC.

This clone was recorded once. The chain recombines TRBV29-1 with TRBJ1-1, with D possibly matching TRBD1 (6 bases). Germline assignment: CDR1 SQVTM and CDR2 ANQGSEA. V lost 5 bases and J lost 6, with 10 bases in between. This CDR3 region has 11 residues. CDR3 sequence: CSVSRGSEAFF. In DNA form, the CDR3 reads TGCAGCGTTAGCAGGGGTTCTGAAGCTTTCTTT. Combining the CDR3 with reference TRBV29-1 and TRBJ1-1 gives the whole variable domain SAVISQKPSRDICQRGTSLTIQCQVDSQVTMMFWYRQQPGQSLTLIATANQGSEATYESGFVIDKFPISRPNLTFSTLTVSNMSPEDSSIYLCSVSRGSEAFFGQGTRLTVV.

The chain carries TRBV7-9 and TRBJ2-7; 11 bases line up with TRBD2. Germline CDR1 is SEHNR and CDR2 is FQNEAQ (reference sequence). This CDR3 comprises 13 residues. V dropped 8 bases and J dropped 1; count of bases not matched to a gene: 1. This chain's CDR3 is CASGTSGSYEQYF. CDR3 DNA sequence: TGTGCCAGCGGGACTAGCGGTTCCTACGAGCAGTACTTC.

This chain links TRBV2 with TRBJ1-4, with no clear D. The germline CDR1 and CDR2 sequences are SNHLY and FYNNEI. Trimming stripped 1 base from V and 13 bases from J, with 7 bases between. The CDR3 loop spans 11 amino acids. CDR3 amino acids: CASSEGPGLFF. CDR3 nucleotide sequence: TGTGCCAGCAGTGAAGGGCCGGGACTGTTTTTT. The full variable domain, with the rest looked up from reference TRBV2 and TRBJ1-4, is EPEVTQTPSHQVTQMGQEVILRCVPISNHLYFYWYRQILGQKVEFLVSFYNNEISEKSEIFDDQFSVERPDGSNFTLKIRSTKLEDSAMYFCASSEGPGLFFGSGTQLSVL.

The chain combines TRBV30 with TRBJ2-3; 8 nucleotides align to TRBD2. The germline V gene has CDR1 GTSNPN and CDR2 SVGIG (reference sequence). V lost 0 bases to trimming and J lost 9 bases; unmatched junction nucleotides: 11. This CDR3 is built from 15 residues. The CDR3 DNA reads as TGTGCCTGGAGTGTCGGTGCTAGCGGGCCCGAGACGCAGTATTTT. This gives the protein CAWSVGASGPETQYF.

The chain couples TRBV5-1 to TRBJ2-1; no clear D gene. Trimming cost V 1 base and J 0 bases, with 8 bases left between them. Germline CDR1 and CDR2: SGHRS and YFSETQ. CDR3 length equals 15 residues. The CDR3 nucleotides are TGCGCCAGCAGCTTGACAGTTCTCTCCTACAATGAGCAGTTCTTC. It specifies CASSLTVLSYNEQFF.

V is TRBV5-4 and J is TRBJ2-6; D gene unclear. CDR1 and CDR2 (germline): SGHNT, YYREEE (reference sequence). The CDR3 is 14 residues long. The V end was cut by 2 bases, the J end by 4 bases, with 7 bases between. This CDR3 reads CASSFQGGANVLTF. The CDR3 DNA follows: TGTGCCAGCAGCTTTCAAGGAGGGGCCAACGTCCTGACTTTC.

This chain links TRBV28 with TRBJ2-3, with D unclear. The germline V gene encodes CDR1 MDHEN and CDR2 SYDVKM. The CDR3 covers 12 residues. Trimming pared 10 bases from V and 0 bases from J, leaving 8 bases between. CDR3 protein: CATGLSTDTQYF. The CDR3 nucleotides are TGTGCCACAGGTCTGAGCACAGATACGCAGTATTTT.

With respect to this clone: Other DNA sequences in this sample translate to the same CDR3. This chain joins TRBV7-2 and TRBJ2-1; TRBD2 agrees at 9 bases. With V trimmed by 0 bases and J by 6 bases, 9 bases remained unmatched. In germline, CDR1 is SGHTA, CDR2 FQGNSA. The CDR3 contains 17 residues. The CDR3 DNA sequence: TGTGCCAGCAGCTTAGCCGACCGCGGGAGGGCCGTCAATGAGCAGTTCTTC. It translates to CASSLADRGRAVNEQFF.

V usage is TRBV2 and J usage is TRBJ2-2; maybe TRBD2 (5 bases). The CDR3 is made up of 13 amino acids. The germline V gene has CDR1 SNHLY and CDR2 FYNNEI. V dropped 6 bases and J dropped 8 bases, with 13 bases sitting between them. CDR3 in amino acids: CASSGLVGGELFF. CDR3 bases: TGTGCCAGCAGCGGACTTGTGGGTGGGGAGCTGTTTTTT. Supplemented by reference TRBV2 and TRBJ2-2, the full variable domain reads EPEVTQTPSHQVTQMGQEVILRCVPISNHLYFYWYRQILGQKVEFLVSFYNNEISEKSEIFDDQFSVERPDGSNFTLKIRSTKLEDSAMYFCASSGLVGGELFFGEGSRLTVL.

V is TRBV15 and J is TRBJ1-3; no definite D call. The length of the CDR3 is 16 residues. Per germline, CDR1 LNHNV and CDR2 YYDKDF (reference sequence). V shed 0 bases and J shed 4 bases, with 13 bases lying between them. The CDR3 loop reads CATSRESRNRGNTIYF. The CDR3 nucleotides are TGTGCCACCAGCAGAGAATCCCGAAACCGAGGAAACACCATATATTTT.

This sequence joins TRBV27 and TRBJ2-7; 7 bases match TRBD2. The CDR3 covers 14 residues. V shed 6 bases, J shed 6 bases, and the junction held 11 bases outside the gene matches. In germline, CDR1 is MNHEY, CDR2 SMNVEV (reference sequence). This CDR3 is CASSQGSGIREQYF. In nucleotides, the CDR3 is TGTGCCAGCAGCCAAGGGAGCGGGATTCGCGAGCAGTACTTC.

The chain has TRBV6-5 and TRBJ1-5; D is possibly TRBD1 (6 bases). The V end was cut by 6 bases, the J end by 2 bases, with 14 bases between. The length of the CDR3 is 15 residues. CDR1 MNHEY and CDR2 SVGAGI come from the germline V gene. This CDR3 reads CASSRSRGGNQPQHF. CDR3 in DNA: TGTGCCAGCAGCCGGTCCAGGGGTGGCAATCAGCCCCAGCATTTT.

This clone was seen a handful of times. The V gene is TRBV9, the J gene TRBJ2-2; no clear D. The CDR3 sequence is 13 residues long. Germline V gene data show CDR1 as SGDLS and CDR2 as YYNGEE. The germline V and J ends were trimmed by 4 bases and 5 bases, with 9 bases remaining between them. CDR3 sequence: CASSLHLTGELFF. CDR3 bases: TGTGCCAGCAGCCTACATTTAACCGGGGAGCTGTTTTTT. Filled out from reference TRBV9 and TRBJ2-2, the complete variable domain reads DSGVTQTPKHLITATGQRVTLRCSPRSGDLSVYWYQQSLDQGLQFLIQYYNGEERAKGNILERFSAQQFPDLHSELNLSSLELGDSALYFCASSLHLTGELFFGEGSRLTVL.

The chain carries TRBV9 and TRBJ2-6; weak D call: TRBD1 (5 bases). This CDR3 is built from 16 residues. Per germline, CDR1 SGDLS and CDR2 YYNGEE. The V end was cut by 4 bases, the J end by 0 bases, with 11 bases between. CDR3 sequence reads: CASSFDSFSGANVLTF. CDR3 DNA sequence: TGTGCCAGCAGCTTCGACAGTTTCTCTGGGGCCAACGTCCTGACTTTC.

CDR3 coding DNA: TGTGCCATCAGTGGGGCAGGGGTCGATACGCAGTATTTT. Translating gives CAISGAGVDTQYF. The chain has TRBV10-3 and TRBJ2-3, with TRBD1 as a possible D gene (6 bases). Looked up from germline, CDR1 is ENHRY and CDR2 is SYGVKD. There are 13 residues in the CDR3. Trimming stripped 4 bases from V and 6 bases from J, with 11 bases between.

This clone came up many times. The V call is TRBV2, the J call TRBJ2-1; 8 bases fit TRBD2. Germline V gene sequence: CDR1 SNHLY, CDR2 FYNNEI. The CDR3 contains 14 residues. J was trimmed by 4 bases and V by 6 bases; bases with no gene match: 5. As DNA, the CDR3 is TGTGCCAGCAGGGAGGCTAGCGGGTACAATGAGCAGTTCTTC. It yields the protein CASREASGYNEQFF.

This rearrangement joins TRBV5-6 to TRBJ2-7, with TRBD2 identical over 9 bases. The germline V gene has CDR1 SGHDT and CDR2 YYEEEE. The CDR3 contains 15 residues. J was trimmed by 4 bases and V by 3 bases; bases with no gene match: 8. The CDR3 protein is CASSSVGAGGYEQYF. CDR3 nucleotides: TGTGCCAGCAGCTCGGTAGGTGCGGGGGGGTACGAGCAGTACTTC.

CDR3 sequence (DNA): TGTGCCAGCAGTCACAGCCGCTTGGAGACCCAGTACTTC. This encodes CASSHSRLETQYF. This chain uses TRBV27 with TRBJ2-5; D gene ambiguous. Germline values: CDR1 MNHEY, CDR2 SMNVEV (reference sequence). V was trimmed by 5 bases and J by 5 bases, leaving 12 bases between them. This CDR3 comprises 13 residues.

This clone is categorized as medium-sized. The chain combines TRBV5-1 with TRBJ2-7; TRBD2 aligns across 12 bases. Germline values: CDR1 SGHRS, CDR2 YFSETQ. V was pared by 3 bases and J by 4 bases, with 11 bases of the junction left unmatched. This CDR3 has 17 amino acids. CDR3 residues: CASSSLAGGLSSYEQYF. The CDR3 bases are TGCGCCAGCAGCTCACTAGCGGGAGGCCTCTCCTCGTACGAGCAGTACTTC.

This clone has only one observation. The gene calls are TRBV7-8 and TRBJ1-1; D uncertain. V lost 0 bases, J lost 4 bases, and 12 bases lay in between. The CDR3 extends over 15 amino acids. The germline V gene has CDR1 SGHVS and CDR2 FQNEAQ. The CDR3: CASSLAQGSPTEAFF. The CDR3 DNA follows: TGTGCCAGCAGCTTAGCGCAAGGGTCGCCCACTGAAGCTTTCTTT.

The chain combines TRBV7-9 with TRBJ2-1; tentatively, D is TRBD2 (6 bases). Germline CDR1 and CDR2: SEHNR and FQNEAQ (reference sequence). CDR3 size: 15 residues. V lost 3 bases, J lost 6 bases, and 15 bases lay in between. The CDR3 reads CASSFPLVGGNEQFF. The CDR3 DNA reads as TGTGCCAGCAGCTTTCCGCTGGTGGGGGGCAATGAGCAGTTCTTC.

The sample holds one count of this clone. This chain joins TRBV29-1 and TRBJ2-2, with D perhaps TRBD1 (6 bases). CDR3 length: 13 amino acids. V was clipped by 3 bases and J by 7 bases, with 12 bases between them. Germline CDR1 is SQVTM and CDR2 is ANQGSEA. The CDR3 region has the DNA TGCAGCGTTGAGATGGGGGCAGGCGGGGAGCTGTTTTTT. Its translation is CSVEMGAGGELFF.

The rearrangement joins TRBV6-5 to TRBJ1-2, with D perhaps TRBD1 (6 bases). From germline, CDR1 is MNHEY and CDR2 SVGAGI. The V end was cut by 8 bases, the J end by 8 bases, with 15 bases between. This CDR3 has 12 residues. The CDR3 DNA reads as TGTGCCAGCCGCCTACAGGGTCTCGGCTACACCTTC. It codes for CASRLQGLGYTF.